These 17 T cell receptor beta chains came from one sample sequenced in a study of CD8+ T cells in alopecia areata. It was cDNA, reverse transcribed from extracted RNA, that served as the sequencing template. Libraries were prepared by immunoSEQ multiplex PCR; TCRdb keeps only in-frame clonotypes and omits some of them. The sample holds approximately 180,000 clones, approximately 59% seen once. Sequencing used CD4+ T cells sorted from blood, obtained at week 0. Receptors originate from a human donor with alopecia areata.

The J gene is TRBJ1-1, the V gene TRBV7-2; D not resolved. The CDR3 has 13 residues. Trimming took 1 base from V and 1 from J, leaving 4 bases between them. The germline V gene has CDR1 SGHTA and CDR2 FQGNSA. The CDR3 DNA follows: TGTGCCAGCAGCTTAGTGCAGAACACTGAAGCTTTCTTT. This codes for CASSLVQNTEAFF.

V gene TRBV30 combines with J gene TRBJ1-1; unclear D gene. The CDR3 runs 14 residues. Germline-derived CDR1 and CDR2 are GTSNPN and SVGIG (reference sequence). V gave up 3 bases and J gave up 4 bases, with 15 bases separating them. DNA of the CDR3: TGTGCCTGGAGCCATGGCCTTCGAAGCACTGAAGCTTTCTTT. Translated: CAWSHGLRSTEAFF. The whole variable domain, remainder taken from reference TRBV30 and TRBJ1-1, is SQTIHQWPATLVQPVGSPLSLECTVEGTSNPNLYWYRQAAGRGLQLLFYSVGIGQISSEVPQNLSASRPQDRQFILSSKKLLLSDSGFYLCAWSHGLRSTEAFFGQGTRLTVV.

The V gene is TRBV29-1, the J gene TRBJ1-1; D uncertain. V lost 5 bases and J 0 bases, leaving 10 bases between the germline ends. This CDR3 comprises 13 residues. Looked up from germline, CDR1 is SQVTM and CDR2 is ANQGSEA. CDR3 region: CSVSPRLNTEAFF. The CDR3 bases are TGCAGCGTTAGCCCCAGGTTGAACACTGAAGCTTTCTTT.

This clone turned up a few times. The rearrangement uses TRBV20-1 and TRBJ2-1, with no clear D. The CDR3 has 11 amino acids. Germline values: CDR1 DFQATT, CDR2 SNEGSKA (reference sequence). V gave up 0 bases and J gave up 6 bases, with 3 bases separating them. CDR3 sequence reads: CSARDPNEQFF. For the CDR3, the DNA is TGCAGTGCTAGAGATCCCAATGAGCAGTTCTTC.

The chain combines TRBV11-2 with TRBJ1-5; no firm D call. CDR3 length equals 13 residues. Germline V gene lookup returns CDR1 SGHAT and CDR2 FQNNGV. V was trimmed by 2 bases and J by 10 bases, leaving 12 bases between them. CDR3 protein: CASSLIFGAPQHF. CDR3 nucleotides: TGTGCCAGCAGCTTAATTTTCGGTGCACCCCAGCATTTT.

This clone was recorded a few times. This chain joins TRBV7-9 and TRBJ1-6, with 10 nucleotides matching TRBD1. The CDR3 spans 14 residues. V lost 4 bases and J lost 6; bases outside the gene matches: 0. In germline, CDR1 is SEHNR, CDR2 FQNEAQ (reference sequence). CDR3 protein: CASSWDRGNSPLHF. In DNA form, the CDR3 reads TGTGCCAGCAGCTGGGACAGGGGTAATTCACCCCTCCACTTT.

The DNA for the CDR3 is TGTGCCTCGACAGCGGCTAGCGGGGGGACCGGGGAGCTGTTTTTT. Residues: CASTAASGGTGELFF. The V call is TRBV30, the J call TRBJ2-2; 11 bases are shared with TRBD2. This CDR3 comprises 15 residues. In germline, CDR1 is GTSNPN, CDR2 SVGIG (reference sequence). V dropped 7 bases and J dropped 5; count of bases not matched to a gene: 9.

This chain links TRBV5-4 with TRBJ1-2; possible D gene TRBD1, 5 bases. This CDR3 contains 13 residues. The germline V and J ends were trimmed by 0 bases and 7 bases, with 10 bases remaining between them. Germline V gives CDR1 SGHNT, CDR2 YYREEE (reference sequence). Here the CDR3 reads CASSLVGLGGYTF. In nucleotides, the CDR3 is TGTGCCAGCAGCTTGGTGGGACTGGGTGGCTACACCTTC.

The CDR3 coding sequence is TGTGCCTGGAGTGTACGGGGGAGACAGGGGTCCGGAAACACCATATATTTT. Translation: CAWSVRGRQGSGNTIYF. The chain carries TRBV30 and TRBJ1-3; 8 nucleotides match TRBD1. Germline V gives CDR1 GTSNPN, CDR2 SVGIG (reference sequence). The V gene end was trimmed by 0 bases and the J gene end by 4 bases; junction bases not matched to a gene: 11. The CDR3 has 17 amino acids.

This chain joins TRBV2 and TRBJ1-2; no reliable D call. CDR1 is SNHLY and CDR2 is FYNNEI in the germline V gene. V was trimmed by 7 bases and J by 4 bases, leaving 16 bases between them. The CDR3 is 14 residues long. The CDR3 bases are TGTGCCAGCACCCCAAGGGAACAGAGCTATGGCTACACCTTC. Encoded protein: CASTPREQSYGYTF.

The chain uses TRBV12-5 and TRBJ2-7, with D uncertain. Germline lookup yields CDR1 LGHNT and CDR2 FRNRAP. V was cut by 0 bases and J by 2 bases, with 2 bases left in between. The CDR3 runs 12 residues. The CDR3 spells CASGLVTYEQYF. The CDR3 DNA follows: TGTGCTAGTGGTTTGGTTACCTACGAGCAGTACTTC.

This clone was detected once. The genes are TRBV7-9 and TRBJ2-2; the match to TRBD1 covers 8 bases. Germline-derived CDR1 and CDR2 are SEHNR and FQNEAQ (reference sequence). This CDR3 comprises 16 residues. With 2 bases clipped from V and 0 bases from J, the junction kept 2 bases outside the gene matches. The CDR3 DNA reads TGTGCCAGCAGCTTACCGACAGGGGCGAACACCGGGGAGCTGTTTTTT. Its translation: CASSLPTGANTGELFF.

This sequence joins TRBV29-1 and TRBJ2-1; TRBD2 is a possible D gene (6 bases). Germline CDR1 is SQVTM and CDR2 is ANQGSEA. Trimming pared 3 bases from V and 2 bases from J, leaving 20 bases between. This CDR3 has 17 amino acids. The CDR3 is CSVEFLVGGVPYNEQFF. The CDR3 region has the DNA TGCAGCGTTGAGTTCTTGGTTGGCGGGGTCCCCTACAATGAGCAGTTCTTC.

This chain links TRBV30 with TRBJ1-5; no clear D gene. Germline CDR1 and CDR2: GTSNPN and SVGIG (reference sequence). The CDR3 has 17 amino acids. V lost 0 bases, J lost 0 bases, and 15 bases lay in between. The CDR3 is CAWSVRAGLYSNQPQHF. In DNA, the CDR3 is TGTGCCTGGAGTGTACGGGCAGGACTCTATAGCAATCAGCCCCAGCATTTT.

This chain links TRBV2 with TRBJ1-2, with unresolved D. The length of the CDR3 is 13 residues. Per germline, CDR1 SNHLY and CDR2 FYNNEI. V lost 2 bases, J lost 5 bases, and 9 bases lay in between. The CDR3 nucleotides read TGTGCCAGCAGTGAACTGGGAAAGTATGGCTACACCTTC. It codes for CASSELGKYGYTF.

The rearrangement uses TRBV6-5 and TRBJ1-1; D may be TRBD1 (5 bases). The CDR3 length is 13 residues. CDR1 is MNHEY, CDR2 SVGAGI, per germline. V was cut by 5 bases and J by 1 base, with 8 bases left in between. The CDR3 region is CASSGASNTEAFF. CDR3 nucleotides: TGTGCCAGCAGTGGGGCCTCGAACACTGAAGCTTTCTTT.

The V call is TRBV19, the J call TRBJ1-1; 7 bases line up with TRBD1. Germline CDR1 is LNHDA and CDR2 is SQIVND (reference sequence). With 6 bases clipped from V and 0 bases from J, the junction kept 4 bases outside the gene matches. The CDR3 is 14 residues long. The CDR3 bases are TGTGCCAGTAGACAGGGGTGGGTGAACACTGAAGCTTTCTTT. Translated: CASRQGWVNTEAFF.